These 16 T cell receptor beta chains came from one sample sequenced in a study of blood T cell repertoires in COVID-19. Here immunoSEQ multiplex PCR was the method, and the copy in TCRdb shows in-frame clones only, minus some. The table includes 250,000 or so clones, around four fifths detected once. The sequenced sample consisted of peripheral blood. The receptors here all came from a woman between 70 and 85 years old with acute or convalescent COVID-19.

V usage is TRBV10-3 and J usage is TRBJ1-2; TRBD1 might be the D (6 bases). This CDR3 is built from 15 residues. Germline loops: CDR1 ENHRY, CDR2 SYGVKD. V was cut by 10 bases and J by 0 bases, with 18 bases left in between. CDR3 sequence: CATLGHRVTNYGYTF. In DNA form, the CDR3 reads TGTGCCACCCTGGGCCACAGGGTAACTAACTATGGCTACACCTTC.

The chain employs TRBV5-1 and TRBJ1-1; 9 bases align to TRBD1. V was clipped by 3 bases and J by 5 bases; unmatched bases: 5. The CDR3 is 14 amino acids. The V gene's germline CDR1 is SGHRS and CDR2 YFSETQ. As DNA, the CDR3 is TGCGCCAGCAGCTGGGGACAGGGAGGAACTGAAGCTTTCTTT. Its protein is CASSWGQGGTEAFF.

The chain uses TRBV7-2 and TRBJ2-1, with 9 bases aligning to TRBD1. Germline assignment: CDR1 SGHTA and CDR2 FQGNSA. V was pared by 5 bases and J by 4 bases, with 3 bases of the junction left unmatched. CDR3 length: 14 residues. The CDR3 region is CASSLGTGYNEQFF. The CDR3 region has the DNA TGTGCCAGCAGCCTCGGGACAGGGTACAATGAGCAGTTCTTC.

The chain has TRBV19 and TRBJ2-3; 8 bases fit TRBD1. The CDR3 has 16 amino acids. Germline loops: CDR1 LNHDA, CDR2 SQIVND (reference sequence). The junction had 10 bases not matched to a gene; V was cut back by 5 bases and J by 3 bases. The CDR3 here is CASSETGTGNTDTQYF. The CDR3, as DNA: TGTGCCAGTAGTGAAACCGGGACAGGTAATACAGATACGCAGTATTTT.

The chain carries TRBV19 and TRBJ1-2; possibly TRBD1 for D (6 bases). The CDR3 contains 14 residues. The germline CDR1 and CDR2 sequences are LNHDA and SQIVND (reference sequence). Trimming stripped 8 bases from V and 4 bases from J, with 17 bases between. The CDR3 DNA follows: TGTGCCAGTCGAGCCAACGGACAGTTCTATGGCTACACCTTC. It is translated as CASRANGQFYGYTF. The full variable domain, with the rest looked up from reference TRBV19 and TRBJ1-2, is DGGITQSPKYLFRKEGQNVTLSCEQNLNHDAMYWYRQDPGQGLRLIYYSQIVNDFQKGDIAEGYSVSREKKESFPLTVTSAQKNPTAFYLCASRANGQFYGYTFGSGTRLTVV.

The rearrangement links TRBV18 to TRBJ2-2; D gene unclear. V gave up 5 bases and J gave up 2 bases, with 6 bases separating them. The CDR3 runs 13 residues. Germline-derived CDR1 and CDR2 are KGHSH and LQKENI. This CDR3 is CASSGRNTGELFF. In DNA form, the CDR3 reads TGTGCCAGCTCAGGGCGTAACACCGGGGAGCTGTTTTTT.

The chain combines TRBV6-5 with TRBJ1-2, with D hard to call. V was pared by 4 bases and J by 5 bases, with 11 bases between. There are 13 residues in the CDR3. Germline CDR1 is MNHEY and CDR2 is SVGAGI. The CDR3 region has the DNA TGTGCCAGCAGTTCCTTTGGAGAATATGGCTACACCTTC. Translating gives CASSSFGEYGYTF.

This rearrangement joins TRBV7-9 to TRBJ1-3; D may be TRBD1 (5 bases). V was trimmed by 1 base and J by 16 bases, leaving 17 bases between them. CDR1 is SEHNR, CDR2 FQNEAQ, per germline (reference sequence). The CDR3 is 13 amino acids. For the CDR3, the DNA is TGTGCCAGCAGCTTAGAGTCAACGTCGGGGGTCTATTTT. This translates into CASSLESTSGVYF.

The CDR3 loop is CSARGVHGYTF. DNA of the CDR3: TGCAGTGCTAGGGGCGTCCATGGCTACACCTTC. The chain employs TRBV20-1 and TRBJ1-2; D gene unclear. The V gene lost 3 bases and the J gene lost 6 bases, with 8 bases spanning the gap. This CDR3 has 11 residues. Looked up from germline, CDR1 is DFQATT and CDR2 is SNEGSKA (reference sequence).

The CDR3 here is CASSLDGGSGGYTF. DNA for the CDR3: TGTGCCAGCAGCTTAGACGGGGGTTCCGGTGGCTACACCTTC. The chain links TRBV11-2 to TRBJ1-2, with D possibly being TRBD1 (5 bases). Germline V gene data show CDR1 as SGHAT and CDR2 as FQNNGV. Trimming cost V 0 bases and J 7 bases, with 12 bases left between them. The CDR3 spans 14 residues.

A word on this clone: The same CDR3 arises from other DNA sequences in this sample as well. The genes are TRBV6-2 or TRBV6-3 and TRBJ1-1; D is ambiguous. The CDR3 sequence is 14 residues long. In germline, CDR1 is MNHEY, CDR2 SVGEGT. Trimming removed 1 base at V and 0 bases at J, with 6 bases between. CDR3 region: CASSYLDMNTEAFF. The CDR3, as DNA: TGTGCCAGCAGTTACTTAGACATGAACACTGAAGCTTTCTTT.

This sequence joins TRBV7-2 and TRBJ2-5; 7 bases map to TRBD1. CDR3 length: 13 residues. In germline, CDR1 is SGHTA, CDR2 FQGNSA. The V segment lost 2 bases and the J segment 4 bases; nucleotides outside the gene matches: 1. The CDR3 region has the DNA TGTGCCAGCAGCTTACCAGGGGGAGAGACCCAGTACTTC. It yields the protein CASSLPGGETQYF.

The chain recombines TRBV5-1 with TRBJ1-4; maybe TRBD1 (5 bases). The CDR3 sequence is 15 residues long. Germline CDR1 is SGHRS and CDR2 is YFSETQ. Trimming removed 5 bases from V and 3 bases from J, with 14 bases in between. The CDR3 reads CASSLAGHPNEKLFF. The CDR3, as DNA: TGCGCCAGCAGTCTCGCCGGACATCCTAATGAAAAACTGTTTTTT. Based on the CDR3 plus reference TRBV5-1 and TRBJ1-4, the full variable domain is KAGVTQTPRYLIKTRGQQVTLSCSPISGHRSVSWYQQTPGQGLQFLFEYFSETQRNKGNFPGRFSGRQFSNSRSEMNVSTLELGDSALYLCASSLAGHPNEKLFFGSGTQLSVL.

The chain joins TRBV3-1 (or the pseudogene TRBV3-2) to TRBJ1-2; 7 nucleotides agree with TRBD1. J gave up 4 bases and V 0 bases, and 14 bases lay outside the gene matches. The CDR3 is made up of 18 amino acids. Germline loops: CDR1 LGHDT, CDR2 YNNKEL (reference sequence). The CDR3 coding sequence is TGTGCCAGCAGCCAAGATCGAAAGGGGGCGGCGGGGGGCTATGGCTACACCTTC. Translation gives CASSQDRKGAAGGYGYTF.

The genes are TRBV27 and TRBJ1-6; 11 nucleotides line up with TRBD1. Germline CDR1 MNHEY, CDR2 SMNVEV (reference sequence). The length of the CDR3 is 17 residues. Losses at the gene ends were 2 bases for V and 6 bases for J; bases not matched to a gene: 6. The CDR3 DNA is TGTGCCAGCAGTTTACTTGGCGGGACAGGGGGTAATTCACCCCTCCACTTT. Translation gives CASSLLGGTGGNSPLHF.

The chain combines TRBV4-3 with TRBJ2-7, with D possibly TRBD2 on 7 matching bases. V lost 1 base and J lost 6, with 16 bases in between. The germline gives CDR1 LGHNA, CDR2 YSLEER. The CDR3 length is 15 residues. The CDR3 sequence is CASSQVGGGRGEQYF. DNA of the CDR3: TGCGCCAGCAGCCAAGTCGGCGGGGGCAGGGGCGAGCAGTACTTC.